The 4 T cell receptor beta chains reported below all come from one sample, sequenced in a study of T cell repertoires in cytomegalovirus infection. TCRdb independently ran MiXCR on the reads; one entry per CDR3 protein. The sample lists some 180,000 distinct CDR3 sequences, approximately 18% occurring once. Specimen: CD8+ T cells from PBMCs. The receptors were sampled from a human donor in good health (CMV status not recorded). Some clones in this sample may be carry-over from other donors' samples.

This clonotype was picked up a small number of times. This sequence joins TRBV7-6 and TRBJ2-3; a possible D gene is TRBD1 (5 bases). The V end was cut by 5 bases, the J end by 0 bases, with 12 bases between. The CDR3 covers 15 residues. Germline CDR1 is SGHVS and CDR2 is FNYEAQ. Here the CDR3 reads CASSDSLSSTDTQYF. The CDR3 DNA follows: TGTGCCAGCAGCGACAGCCTATCTAGCACAGATACGCAGTATTTT.

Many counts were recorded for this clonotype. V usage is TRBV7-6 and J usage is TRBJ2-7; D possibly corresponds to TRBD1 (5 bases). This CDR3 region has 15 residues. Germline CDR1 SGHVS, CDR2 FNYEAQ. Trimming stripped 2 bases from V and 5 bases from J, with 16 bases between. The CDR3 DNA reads TGTGCCAGCAGCTTATCCGGACAAACTGCTGACGAGCAGTACTTC. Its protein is CASSLSGQTADEQYF.

CDR3 in amino acids: CASSLAGTDYEQYF. For the CDR3, the DNA is TGTGCCAGCAGCTTAGCCGGGACAGACTACGAGCAGTACTTC. The chain employs TRBV7-9 and TRBJ2-7; 7 nucleotides align to TRBD1. Germline trimming cut 0 bases from V and 3 bases from J; bases unmatched to any gene: 2. This CDR3 region has 14 residues. Germline V gene sequence: CDR1 SEHNR, CDR2 FQNEAQ (reference sequence).

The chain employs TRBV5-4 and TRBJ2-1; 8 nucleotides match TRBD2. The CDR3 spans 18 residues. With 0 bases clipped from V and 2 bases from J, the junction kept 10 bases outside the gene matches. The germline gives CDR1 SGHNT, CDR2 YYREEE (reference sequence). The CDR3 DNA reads TGTGCCAGCAGCTTGGGGTTGGCGGGGGGTTGGACCTACAATGAGCAGTTCTTC. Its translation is CASSLGLAGGWTYNEQFF.